What follows are 21 T cell receptor beta chains derived from one specimen sequenced in a study of identical twins. TCRdb reprocessed the 5' RACE reads with MiXCR, giving one entry per CDR3 protein. This sample has 450,000 or so distinct CDR3 sequences, with roughly a quarter found just once. These same data were also listed under a study on T cells expressing NK-cell markers.

The sample was CD4+ T cells sorted from blood. The receptors originated from a woman aged 18-30 years in good health.

This clonotype showed up many times. Here the CDR3 reads CASSLRENTEAFF. CDR3 sequence (DNA): TGTGCCAGCAGTTTACGAGAAAACACTGAAGCTTTCTTT. V usage is TRBV12-3 or TRBV12-4 and J usage is TRBJ1-1; D not resolved. The CDR3 runs to 13 residues. Trimming cost V 2 bases and J 2 bases, with 6 bases left between them.

A few counts support this clonotype. J is TRBJ2-5 and V is TRBV9; maybe TRBD1 (6 bases). The length of the CDR3 is 16 residues. Germline CDR1 is SGDLS and CDR2 is YYNGEE. V was pared by 4 bases and J by 1 base, with 17 bases between. CDR3 coding DNA: TGTGCCAGCAGCCGAACCCGCGGACAGACCCAAGAGACCCAGTACTTC. Translation: CASSRTRGQTQETQYF. The whole variable domain, remainder taken from reference TRBV9 and TRBJ2-5, is DSGVTQTPKHLITATGQRVTLRCSPRSGDLSVYWYQQSLDQGLQFLIQYYNGEERAKGNILERFSAQQFPDLHSELNLSSLELGDSALYFCASSRTRGQTQETQYFGPGTRLLVL.

V is TRBV20-1 and J is TRBJ1-4; TRBD1 is a possible D gene (6 bases). Germline-derived CDR1 and CDR2 are DFQATT and SNEGSKA (reference sequence). V shed 6 bases and J shed 4 bases, with 18 bases lying between them. The CDR3 loop spans 15 amino acids. CDR3 sequence: CSAGNDRTFNEKLFF. CDR3 nucleotides: TGCAGTGCGGGAAACGACAGGACCTTTAATGAAAAACTGTTTTTT.

The J gene is TRBJ1-3, the V gene TRBV12-3 or TRBV12-4; D ambiguous. This CDR3 region has 12 residues. V shed 5 bases and J shed 6 bases, with 8 bases lying between them. The CDR3 region is CASSPFVNTIYF. For the CDR3, the DNA is TGTGCCAGCAGTCCGTTTGTAAACACCATATATTTT.

The chain carries TRBV7-2 and TRBJ2-1; D may correspond to TRBD1 or TRBD2 (5 bases each). The CDR3 extends over 16 amino acids. Trimming took 3 bases from V and 5 from J, leaving 17 bases between them. Germline V gene lookup returns CDR1 SGHTA and CDR2 FQGNSA. This chain's CDR3 is CASSFRVASLNNEQFF. The CDR3, as DNA: TGTGCCAGCAGCTTCAGGGTGGCTAGCTTAAACAATGAGCAGTTCTTC.

This clonotype has a handful of counts. This sequence joins TRBV5-1 and TRBJ1-2; the D gene is possibly TRBD1 (6 bases). The germline V gene encodes CDR1 SGHRS and CDR2 YFSETQ. The V end was cut by 0 bases, the J end by 4 bases, with 19 bases between. The length of the CDR3 is 17 residues. DNA of the CDR3: TGCGCCAGCAGCTTGGCCGAAGCAACAGGGCAACTCTATGGCTACACCTTC. Encoded protein: CASSLAEATGQLYGYTF.

This clonotype was seen a few times. The rearrangement joins TRBV9 to TRBJ2-5; D may be TRBD1 (8 bases). The V end was cut by 3 bases, the J end by 3 bases, with 15 bases between. CDR1 and CDR2 (germline): SGDLS, YYNGEE. The CDR3 is made up of 15 amino acids. DNA for the CDR3: TGTGCCAGCAGCGGCCGACAGGGGAGGGAAGAGACCCAGTACTTC. Translating it yields CASSGRQGREETQYF.

The chain combines TRBV6-5 with TRBJ2-7; D is unresolved. The V gene lost 2 bases and the J gene lost 3 bases, with 8 bases spanning the gap. This CDR3 region has 13 residues. CDR1 and CDR2 (germline): MNHEY, SVGAGI. In DNA form, the CDR3 reads TGTGCCAGCAGTTACGTAGGCTACTACGAGCAGTACTTC. This gives the protein CASSYVGYYEQYF.

The DNA of the CDR3 is TGTGCCAGCAGTTTCGCAGGACAGGGGACCCATCAGCCCCAGCATTTT. It yields the protein CASSFAGQGTHQPQHF. This sequence joins TRBV6-2 or TRBV6-3 and TRBJ1-5; 9 positions agree with TRBD1. CDR1 is MNHEY, CDR2 SVGEGT, per germline. J gave up 5 bases and V 4 bases, and 9 bases lay outside the gene matches. This CDR3 has 16 residues.

This clonotype was detected only a few times. The V call is TRBV28, the J call TRBJ1-1; 10 bases map to TRBD1. This CDR3 is 15 amino acids long. V dropped 4 bases and J dropped 5; count of bases not matched to a gene: 7. Germline lookup yields CDR1 MDHEN and CDR2 SYDVKM. CDR3 nucleotides: TGTGCCAGCAGTTCTTATTGGACAGGGGGGACTGAAGCTTTCTTT. Its protein product is CASSSYWTGGTEAFF.

Many counts were recorded for this clonotype. This chain links TRBV12-3 or TRBV12-4 with TRBJ2-1, with D possibly being TRBD2 (5 bases). Deletions cut 6 bases from V and 4 bases from J, with 16 bases between. This CDR3 contains 15 residues. CDR3: CASSPGLAAYNEQFF. The CDR3, as DNA: TGTGCCAGCAGCCCCGGTCTAGCAGCTTACAATGAGCAGTTCTTC.

In this sample, this clonotype turned up a few times. The genes are TRBV2 and TRBJ2-5; 9 nucleotides line up with TRBD2. V was clipped by 6 bases and J by 4 bases; unmatched bases: 15. The CDR3 contains 17 residues. Germline CDR1 and CDR2: SNHLY and FYNNEI. The CDR3 region is CASRGYGTSLYSETQYF. The CDR3 DNA sequence: TGTGCCAGCAGGGGATACGGGACTAGCTTATATTCAGAGACCCAGTACTTC.

This clonotype was seen only a few times. The chain is built from TRBV5-1 and TRBJ2-7; D possibly uses TRBD1 or TRBD2 (5 bases each). Deletions cut 7 bases from V and 3 bases from J, with 14 bases between. Germline CDR1 reads SGHRS; CDR2 reads YFSETQ. The CDR3 runs to 13 residues. DNA for the CDR3: TGCGCCAGCGGGACGGTTGGGGGCTACGAGCAGTACTTC. As protein: CASGTVGGYEQYF.

The sample holds a few counts of this clonotype. The chain carries TRBV10-3 and TRBJ2-5; D call uncertain. Deletions cut 6 bases from V and 0 bases from J, with 5 bases between. CDR3 size: 12 residues. CDR1 is ENHRY and CDR2 is SYGVKD in the germline V gene. This chain's CDR3 is CAISPDQETQYF. The CDR3 DNA reads as TGTGCCATCAGCCCCGACCAAGAGACCCAGTACTTC.

The table lists this clonotype with a few counts. The J gene is TRBJ1-1, the V gene TRBV12-3 or TRBV12-4; D is unclear. The CDR3 runs 15 residues. The germline V and J ends were trimmed by 4 bases and 3 bases, with 15 bases remaining between them. The CDR3 loop reads CASSYRGIQYTEAFF. CDR3 DNA sequence: TGTGCCAGCAGTTATCGCGGCATCCAGTACACTGAAGCTTTCTTT.

This chain uses TRBV5-1 with TRBJ2-5; TRBD1 matches at 7 bases. The junction had 4 bases not matched to a gene; V was cut back by 4 bases and J by 4 bases. CDR1 SGHRS and CDR2 YFSETQ come from the germline V gene. The CDR3 runs 13 residues. CDR3 amino acids: CASSEGQTETQYF. The CDR3 bases are TGCGCCAGCAGCGAGGGACAGACAGAGACCCAGTACTTC.

The rearrangement joins TRBV20-1 to TRBJ2-1; D unclear. Germline V gene sequence: CDR1 DFQATT, CDR2 SNEGSKA (reference sequence). Trimming took 6 bases from V and 9 from J, leaving 9 bases between them. CDR3 length equals 10 residues. The CDR3 here is CSAVHVEQFF. The DNA of the CDR3 is TGCAGTGCCGTACACGTTGAGCAGTTCTTC.

The genes are TRBV7-2 and TRBJ2-3; TRBD2 matches 7 bases. The V and J ends lost 3 bases and 2 bases, in that order; junction bases with no gene match: 5. CDR3 length equals 15 residues. Germline CDR1 and CDR2: SGHTA and FQGNSA. For the CDR3, the DNA is TGTGCCAGCAGCTTGCGGGGGATAGCCACAGATACGCAGTATTTT. Translated, it gives CASSLRGIATDTQYF. Full variable domain (outside the CDR3, taken from reference TRBV7-2 and TRBJ2-3): GAGVSQSPSNKVTEKGKDVELRCDPISGHTALYWYRQSLGQGLEFLIYFQGNSAPDKSGLPSDRFSAERTGGSVSTLTIQRTQQEDSAVYLCASSLRGIATDTQYFGPGTRLTVL.

This clonotype was counted only a few times. J is TRBJ1-1 and V is TRBV5-5, with D perhaps matching TRBD1 (6 bases). The CDR3 runs to 12 residues. The V end was cut by 3 bases, the J end by 9 bases, with 12 bases between. Germline V lookup: CDR1 SGHKS, CDR2 YYEKEE (reference sequence). For the CDR3, the DNA is TGTGCCAGCAGCTCAGGGGATCGACAAGCTTTCTTT. It specifies CASSSGDRQAFF.

This clonotype was picked up a small number of times. The chain combines TRBV4-3 with TRBJ2-7, with 11 positions matching TRBD1. The CDR3 runs 15 residues. Germline lookup yields CDR1 LGHNA and CDR2 YSLEER. The J segment lost 4 bases and the V segment lost 0 bases, leaving 2 bases of the junction unmatched. DNA of the CDR3: TGCGCCAGCAGCCAAGAGGGGACAGGGGGATACGAGCAGTACTTC. This translates into CASSQEGTGGYEQYF.

This sequence joins TRBV6-1 and TRBJ2-2, with 15 bases identical to TRBD2. The CDR3 contains 18 residues. V was clipped by 6 bases and J by 0 bases; unmatched bases: 5. Germline V lookup: CDR1 MNHNS, CDR2 SASEGT. The CDR3 is CASSRGLAGGTNTGELFF. In DNA form, the CDR3 reads TGTGCCAGCAGCCGAGGACTAGCGGGGGGGACGAACACCGGGGAGCTGTTTTTT.